A selection of T cell receptor beta chains follows, all from one sample in a study of blood T cell repertoires in COVID-19. Repertoires were generated with immunoSEQ multiplex PCR, while TCRdb's copy carries only in-frame clones and drops some. Of about 180,000 clones listed, roughly 80% are singletons. The sequencing sample was made of PBMCs or T cells enriched from blood (not recorded which). The receptors stem from a woman in her 50s who had recovered from COVID-19. Each CDR3 is given with its conserved first and last residue. The D gene is left open where the match is weak. Size values are once, few and many counts, or a class for expanded clones, and some rows have none.

J	size	D	V	DNA	CDR3
TRBJ2-7	NA	TRBD2	TRBV6-5	TGTGCCAGCAGGACTGGAAGCGGGAGCAGATACGAGCAGTACTTC	CASRTGSGSRYEQYF
TRBJ2-6	NA	TRBD1	TRBV7-2	TGTGCCAGCAGCCCCGGGACAGGGGGCGTCGTCCTGACTTTC	CASSPGTGGVVLTF
TRBJ2-7	few	NA	TRBV9	TGTGCCAGCAGCGTTCAACAGAGCTCCTACGAGCAGTACTTC	CASSVQQSSYEQYF
TRBJ2-7	NA	NA	TRBV3-1/TRBV3-2	TGTGCCAGCAGTCGCGGGACTCGATACGAGCAGTACTTC	CASSRGTRYEQYF
TRBJ2-5	NA	TRBD2	TRBV11-2	TGTGCCAGCAGCTTGCAGCTAGCGGGCGACCAGTACTTC	CASSLQLAGDQYF
TRBJ2-1	NA	NA	TRBV29-1	TGCAGCGTTGAAAGGGGGTACAATGAGCAGTTCTTC	CSVERGYNEQFF
TRBJ2-5	NA	NA	TRBV5-8	TGTGCCAGCAGGCGCGGCCTCGTCGCCCTCCAAGAGACCCAGTACTTC	CASRRGLVALQETQYF
TRBJ2-2	once	NA	TRBV19	TGTGCCAGTAGTATACTGTTTGGCGGGGGCAGGGAGGCCACCGGGGAGCTGTTTTTT	CASSILFGGGREATGELFF
TRBJ2-2	NA	NA	TRBV24-1	TGTGCCACCAGTGAGACTCGGGGGGCGCGCAAGGGCGGGGAGCTGTTTTTT	CATSETRGARKGGELFF
TRBJ1-2	NA	NA	TRBV6-5	TGTGCCAGCAGTTACTCCTTTAGGCAGGCAAACTATGGCTACACCTTC	CASSYSFRQANYGYTF
TRBJ1-5	NA	TRBD1	TRBV28	TGTGCCAGCGAGGGACAGTTGGACAATCAGCCCCAGCATTTT	CASEGQLDNQPQHF
TRBJ1-2	few	NA	TRBV12-3/TRBV12-4	TGTGCCAGCAGTTTAAGTAGTTATGGCTACACCTTC	CASSLSSYGYTF
TRBJ1-1	NA	TRBD1	TRBV9	TGTGCCAGCAGCGCGGGGGATAACAGGGGGCGCGGTGCTGAAGCTTTCTTT	CASSAGDNRGRGAEAFF
TRBJ2-3	NA	NA	TRBV25-1	TGTGCCAGCAGTGACACGGACTATTCCCTTACGCAGTATTTT	CASSDTDYSLTQYF
TRBJ2-5	NA	NA	TRBV9	TGTGCCAGCAGCGTACTGGGCGCTTTTGGGGAGACCCAGTACTTC	CASSVLGAFGETQYF
TRBJ2-2	few	NA	TRBV7-8	TGTGCCAGCAGCCCCCACTCGACCGGGGAGCTGTTTTTT	CASSPHSTGELFF
TRBJ2-7	NA	TRBD2	TRBV20-1	TGCAGTGCTAGTGCGGCTAGCGGGATGTACGAGCAGTACTTC	CSASAASGMYEQYF
TRBJ1-3	few	TRBD1	TRBV29-1	TGCAGCGTTAGACAGGGGACTGGAAACACCATATATTTT	CSVRQGTGNTIYF
TRBJ1-5	NA	TRBD1	TRBV5-1	TGCGCCAGCAGCTTGCACCCGGGACAGGGGATCGGCAATCAGCCCCAGCATTTT	CASSLHPGQGIGNQPQHF
TRBJ1-6	NA	NA	TRBV5-1	TGCGCCAGCAGCTTGGGGCAGGGGATATTTGCGTCACCCCTCCACTTT	CASSLGQGIFASPLHF
TRBJ2-7	few	TRBD2	TRBV18	TGTGCCAGCTCACCGCAAAGCGGGGATAGCTCCTACGAGCAGTACTTC	CASSPQSGDSSYEQYF
TRBJ2-1	few	TRBD2	TRBV3-1/TRBV3-2	TGTGCCAGCAGCCAACTAGCGGGAGATGAAGCAGATGAGCAGTTCTTC	CASSQLAGDEADEQFF
TRBJ2-2	NA	TRBD2	TRBV11-3	TGTGCCAGCAGCTCTAGCGGATTCGGGGAGCTGTTTTTT	CASSSSGFGELFF
TRBJ2-3	NA	NA	TRBV3-1/TRBV3-2	TGTGCCAGCAGCCGGGGGGACCGGCAGGGTACAGATACGCAGTATTTT	CASSRGDRQGTDTQYF
TRBJ2-5	NA	NA	TRBV6-2/TRBV6-3	TGTGCCAGCAGTTACTCTCAAATGACCCAGTACTTC	CASSYSQMTQYF
TRBJ2-1	NA	TRBD2	TRBV7-3	TGTGCCAGCAGCTCACTAGCGGGAGGGTACAATGAGCAGTTCTTC	CASSSLAGGYNEQFF
TRBJ1-2	NA	NA	TRBV2	TGTGCCAGCATCAGGGATTATGGCTACACCTTC	CASIRDYGYTF